This T cell receptor beta chain was captured in a study of blood T cells in healthy people across ages. Study-wide findings and caveats: Getting older went along with TCR beta diversity per million T cells dropping roughly linearly.

This clonotype came up a few times. No antigen is known for it. Germline V gene lookup returns CDR1 MNHEY and CDR2 SVGAGI. The CDR3 consists of 14 residues. With 6 bases removed from V and 5 bases from J, the gap between germline ends came to 14 bases. A second roughly 7 to 12 cycle PCR used barcoded and J-beta primers. TCRdb reanalysed the 5' RACE reads using MiXCR and keeps one entry per CDR3 protein. The repertoire holds approximately 1,700,000 distinct CDR3 sequences, with roughly 43% as singletons. The chain joins TRBV6-5 to TRBJ1-5, with D unclear. The sequence was collected from a human donor in good health. Sequencing was carried out using blood. The CDR3 nucleotides read TGTGCCAGCAGCCAAGCTTTTACTCATCAGCCCCAGCATTTT. Protein product: CASSQAFTHQPQHF.